This is a list of T cell receptor beta chains from one sample in a study of T cell responses to AZD1222 COVID-19 vaccine. The protocol was immunoSEQ multiplex PCR, while the TCRdb copy is restricted to in-frame clones and leaves out a portion. This table has 100,000 to 150,000 clones, about 86% appearing once. Specimen: peripheral blood, collected on day 0 of AZD1222 vaccination. The receptors come from an adult in good health. Each CDR3 is given with its conserved first and last residue. The order of the fields is clone size, D gene, V gene, J gene, CDR3 protein, CDR3 DNA. D genes are given only for firm matches. Where a row states a size, it is once, few, many or the class of an expanded clone; other rows omit it.

NA	NA	TRBV6-5	TRBJ1-6	CASSYSQGNSPLHF	TGTGCCAGCAGTTACTCCCAGGGTAATTCACCCCTCCACTTT
NA	NA	TRBV5-4	TRBJ2-7	CASSPGGGSGPKREYF	TGTGCCAGCAGCCCGGGTGGTGGTAGCGGACCTAAAAGGGAGTACTTC
NA	TRBD1	TRBV7-9	TRBJ2-2	CASSSPTGLDGELFF	TGTGCCAGCAGCTCCCCGACAGGGTTGGACGGGGAGCTGTTTTTT
NA	NA	TRBV7-2	TRBJ2-7	CASSLVSQGMHEQYF	TGTGCCAGCAGCTTAGTCTCTCAAGGGATGCACGAGCAGTACTTC
NA	NA	TRBV7-9	TRBJ2-3	CASSLHLRLPGEAHTQYF	TGTGCCAGCAGCCTTCATCTACGTTTACCGGGGGAGGCCCATACGCAGTATTTT
NA	TRBD1	TRBV19	TRBJ1-1	CASSIDRDTEAFF	TGTGCCAGTAGTATTGACAGGGACACTGAAGCTTTCTTT
NA	TRBD2	TRBV7-3	TRBJ2-2	CASRLAGSTGELFF	TGTGCCAGCAGATTAGCGGGCTCCACCGGGGAGCTGTTTTTT
NA	NA	TRBV2	TRBJ2-3	CASNKVSSTDTQYF	TGTGCCAGCAATAAAGTTTCTAGCACAGATACGCAGTATTTT
NA	NA	TRBV19	TRBJ1-5	CASSLRTVQPQHF	TGTGCCAGTAGTCTCCGGACAGTTCAGCCCCAGCATTTT
NA	NA	TRBV3-1/TRBV3-2	TRBJ1-2	CASSQGDSNYGYTF	TGTGCCAGCAGCCAGGGGGATTCAAACTATGGCTACACCTTC
NA	NA	TRBV28	TRBJ2-2	CASSPLEGNTGELFF	TGTGCCAGCAGCCCCTTGGAGGGGAACACCGGGGAGCTGTTTTTT
NA	NA	TRBV5-1	TRBJ1-3	CASSPLRWGRGNTIYF	TGCGCCAGCAGCCCCCTGCGGTGGGGGAGAGGAAACACCATATATTTT
NA	NA	TRBV28	TRBJ2-1	CASMRGAYNEQFF	TGTGCCAGCATGAGAGGGGCATACAATGAGCAGTTCTTC
NA	NA	TRBV28	TRBJ2-1	CASSATGISYNEQFF	TGTGCCAGCAGTGCCACAGGGATATCTTACAATGAGCAGTTCTTC
NA	NA	TRBV7-8	TRBJ1-2	CASSLRVHYGYTF	TGTGCCAGCAGCTTACGAGTACACTATGGCTACACCTTC
few	NA	TRBV7-9	TRBJ2-3	CASTETTDTQYF	TGTGCCAGCACCGAAACCACAGATACGCAGTATTTT
NA	TRBD1	TRBV30	TRBJ2-7	CAWRGQGASYEQYF	TGTGCCTGGAGGGGACAGGGTGCTTCCTACGAGCAGTACTTC
NA	NA	TRBV7-9	TRBJ2-7	CASSPGRTYEQYF	TGTGCCAGCAGCCCAGGACGGACCTACGAGCAGTACTTC
once	NA	TRBV5-1	TRBJ2-1	CASSSLDGGRNEQFF	TGCGCCAGCAGCTCCCTAGATGGGGGCCGCAATGAGCAGTTCTTC
NA	NA	TRBV6-2/TRBV6-3	TRBJ2-3	CASSYREKKDTQYF	TGTGCCAGCAGTTACCGGGAGAAAAAGGATACGCAGTATTTT
few	TRBD2	TRBV30	TRBJ2-7	CAYAYSGSSYEQYF	TGTGCCTACGCCTACAGCGGGAGCTCCTACGAGCAGTACTTC
NA	NA	TRBV27	TRBJ2-7	CASSRGGAREQYF	TGTGCCAGCAGTCGGGGCGGGGCCCGAGAGCAGTACTTC
NA	NA	TRBV5-4	TRBJ2-7	CASSQSAYEQYF	TGTGCCAGCAGCCAAAGCGCCTACGAGCAGTACTTC
NA	TRBD1	TRBV2	TRBJ2-2	CASSEIGQGRMFF	TGTGCCAGCAGTGAGATAGGACAGGGAAGAATGTTTTTT